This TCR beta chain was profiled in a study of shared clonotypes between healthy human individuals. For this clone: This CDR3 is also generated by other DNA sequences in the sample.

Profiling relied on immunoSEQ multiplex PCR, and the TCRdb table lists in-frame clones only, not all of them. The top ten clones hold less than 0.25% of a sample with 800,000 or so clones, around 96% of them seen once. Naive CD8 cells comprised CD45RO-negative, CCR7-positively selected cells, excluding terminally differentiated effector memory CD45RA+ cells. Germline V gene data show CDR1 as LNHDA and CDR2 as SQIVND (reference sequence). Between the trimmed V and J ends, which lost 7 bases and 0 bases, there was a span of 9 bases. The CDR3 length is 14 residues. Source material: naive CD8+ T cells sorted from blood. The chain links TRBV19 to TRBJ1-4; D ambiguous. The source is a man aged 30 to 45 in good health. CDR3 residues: CASTPFATNEKLFF. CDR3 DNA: TGTGCCAGTACGCCATTTGCAACTAATGAAAAACTGTTTTTT.